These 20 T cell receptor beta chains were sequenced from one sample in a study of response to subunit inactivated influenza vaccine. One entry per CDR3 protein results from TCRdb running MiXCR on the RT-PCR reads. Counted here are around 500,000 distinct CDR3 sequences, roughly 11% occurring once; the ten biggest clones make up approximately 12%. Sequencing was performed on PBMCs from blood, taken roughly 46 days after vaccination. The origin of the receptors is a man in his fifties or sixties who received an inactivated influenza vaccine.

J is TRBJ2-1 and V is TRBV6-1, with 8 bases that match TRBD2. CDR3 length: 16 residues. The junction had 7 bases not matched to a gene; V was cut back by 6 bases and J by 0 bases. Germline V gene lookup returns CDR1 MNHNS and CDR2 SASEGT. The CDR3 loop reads CASRPHSGSSYNEQFF. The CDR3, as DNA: TGTGCCAGCAGGCCCCACAGCGGGAGCTCCTACAATGAGCAGTTCTTC.

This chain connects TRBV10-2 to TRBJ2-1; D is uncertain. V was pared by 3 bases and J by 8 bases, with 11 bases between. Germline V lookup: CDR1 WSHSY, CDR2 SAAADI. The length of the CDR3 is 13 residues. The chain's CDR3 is CASSEEQTYEQFF. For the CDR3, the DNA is TGCGCCAGCAGTGAAGAACAAACCTATGAGCAGTTCTTC.

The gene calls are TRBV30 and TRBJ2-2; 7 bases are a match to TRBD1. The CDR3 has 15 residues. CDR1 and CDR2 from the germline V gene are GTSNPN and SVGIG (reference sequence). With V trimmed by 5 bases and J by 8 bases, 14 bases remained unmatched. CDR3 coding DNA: TGTGCCTGGGACCACCCGCTACAGGGGAATGGGGAGCTGTTTTTT. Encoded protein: CAWDHPLQGNGELFF.

CDR3 in DNA: TGTGCCAGCAGCCAAGAAGGGGCTAGCGACAATGAGCAGTTCTTC. Translating gives CASSQEGASDNEQFF. The gene calls are TRBV3-1 and TRBJ2-1, with D possibly being TRBD2 (6 bases). V dropped 0 bases and J dropped 5 bases, with 11 bases sitting between them. This CDR3 comprises 15 residues. Germline-derived CDR1 and CDR2 are LGHDT and YNNKEL (reference sequence).

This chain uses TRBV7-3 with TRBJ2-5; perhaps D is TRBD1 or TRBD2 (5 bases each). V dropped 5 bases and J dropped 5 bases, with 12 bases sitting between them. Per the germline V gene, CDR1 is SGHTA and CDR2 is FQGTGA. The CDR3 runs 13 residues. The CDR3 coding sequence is TGTGCCAGCAGCCCCCCCGGGGCTGAGACCCAGTACTTC. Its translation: CASSPPGAETQYF. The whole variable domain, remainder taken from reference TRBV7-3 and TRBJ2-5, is GAGVSQTPSNKVTEKGKYVELRCDPISGHTALYWYRQSLGQGPEFLIYFQGTGAADDSGLPNDRFFAVRPEGSVSTLKIQRTERGDSAVYLCASSPPGAETQYFGPGTRLLVL.

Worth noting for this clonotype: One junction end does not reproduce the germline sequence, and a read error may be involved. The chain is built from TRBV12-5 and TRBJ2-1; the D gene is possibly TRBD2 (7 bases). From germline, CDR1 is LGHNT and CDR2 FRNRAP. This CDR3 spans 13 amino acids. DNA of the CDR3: TGTGCTAGTGGTTCGGGGGGCTGGCATGACCAGTTCTTC. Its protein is CASGSGGWHDQFF.

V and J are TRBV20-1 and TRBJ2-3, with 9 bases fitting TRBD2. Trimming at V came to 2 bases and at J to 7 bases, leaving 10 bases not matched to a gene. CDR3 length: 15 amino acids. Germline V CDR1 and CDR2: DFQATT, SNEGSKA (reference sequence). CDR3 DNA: TGCAGTGCTAGAATGGGCGGGGGGGGCGTTAATACGCAGTATTTT. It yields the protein CSARMGGGGVNTQYF.

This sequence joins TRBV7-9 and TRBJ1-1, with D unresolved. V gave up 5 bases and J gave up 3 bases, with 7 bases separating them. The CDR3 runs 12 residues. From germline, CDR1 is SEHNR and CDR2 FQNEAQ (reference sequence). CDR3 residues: CASSLPHTEAFF. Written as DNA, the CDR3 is TGTGCCAGCAGCCTCCCCCACACTGAAGCTTTCTTT.

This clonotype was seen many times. The chain's CDR3 is CASSLGLAGVETQYF. In DNA form, the CDR3 reads TGTGCCAGCAGCTTAGGACTAGCGGGGGTAGAGACCCAGTACTTC. The V and J genes are TRBV7-2 and TRBJ2-5, with 12 bases fitting TRBD2. The V gene end was trimmed by 1 base and the J gene end by 4 bases; junction bases not matched to a gene: 1. CDR3 length equals 15 residues. Per germline, CDR1 SGHTA and CDR2 FQGNSA.

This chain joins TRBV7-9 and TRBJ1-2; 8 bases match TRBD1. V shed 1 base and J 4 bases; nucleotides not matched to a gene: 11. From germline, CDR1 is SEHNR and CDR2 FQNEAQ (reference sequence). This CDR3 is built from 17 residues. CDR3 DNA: TGTGCCAGCAGCTTAGGGCAGGGGGCGAGTCACCCCTATGGCTACACCTTC. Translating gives CASSLGQGASHPYGYTF. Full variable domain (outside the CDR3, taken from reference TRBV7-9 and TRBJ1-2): DTGVSQNPRHKITKRGQNVTFRCDPISEHNRLYWYRQTLGQGPEFLTYFQNEAQLEKSRLLSDRFSAERPKGSFSTLEIQRTEQGDSAMYLCASSLGQGASHPYGYTFGSGTRLTVV.

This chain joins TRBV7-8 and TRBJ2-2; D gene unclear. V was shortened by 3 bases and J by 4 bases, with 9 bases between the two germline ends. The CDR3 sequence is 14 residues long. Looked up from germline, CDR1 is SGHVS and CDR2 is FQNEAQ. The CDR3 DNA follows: TGTGCCAGCAGCTTGCGGTTCAGCACCGGGGAGCTGTTTTTT. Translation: CASSLRFSTGELFF. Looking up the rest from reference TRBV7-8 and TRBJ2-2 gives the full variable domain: GAGVSQSPRYKVAKRGQDVALRCDPISGHVSLFWYQQALGQGPEFLTYFQNEAQLDKSGLPSDRFFAERPEGSVSTLKIQRTQQEDSAVYLCASSLRFSTGELFFGEGSRLTVL.

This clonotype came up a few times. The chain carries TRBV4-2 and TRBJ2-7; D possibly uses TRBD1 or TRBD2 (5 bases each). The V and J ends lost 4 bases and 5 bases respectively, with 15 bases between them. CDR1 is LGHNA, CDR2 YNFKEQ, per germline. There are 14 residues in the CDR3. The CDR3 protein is CASSPPGPPDEQYF. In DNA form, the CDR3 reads TGTGCCAGCAGCCCACCGGGACCGCCAGACGAGCAGTACTTC.

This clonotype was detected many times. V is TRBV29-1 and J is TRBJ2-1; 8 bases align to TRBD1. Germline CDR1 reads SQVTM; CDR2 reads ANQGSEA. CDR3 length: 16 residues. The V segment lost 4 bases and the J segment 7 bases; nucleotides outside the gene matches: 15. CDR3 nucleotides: TGCAGCGTTGTTCCTTTTCGGACAGGGAACGAGAATGAGCAGTTCTTC. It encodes CSVVPFRTGNENEQFF.

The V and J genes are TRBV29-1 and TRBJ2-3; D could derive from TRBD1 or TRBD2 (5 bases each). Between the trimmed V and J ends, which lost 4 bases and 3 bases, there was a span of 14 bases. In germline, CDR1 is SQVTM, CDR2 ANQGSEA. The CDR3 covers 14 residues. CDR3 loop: CSVAQGGWTDTQYF. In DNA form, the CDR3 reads TGCAGCGTTGCCCAGGGCGGGTGGACAGATACGCAGTATTTT.

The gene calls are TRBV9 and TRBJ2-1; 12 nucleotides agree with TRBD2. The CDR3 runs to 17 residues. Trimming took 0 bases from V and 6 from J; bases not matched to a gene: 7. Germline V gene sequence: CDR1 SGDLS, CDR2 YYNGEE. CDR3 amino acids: CASSVGPSGRGGNEQFF. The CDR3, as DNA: TGTGCCAGCAGCGTAGGGCCTAGCGGGAGGGGGGGCAATGAGCAGTTCTTC.

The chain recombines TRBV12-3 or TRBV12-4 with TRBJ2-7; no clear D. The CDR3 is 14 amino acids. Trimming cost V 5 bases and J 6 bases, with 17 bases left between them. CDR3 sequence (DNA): TGTGCCAGCAGTCAATTTAAAAAGAAGGGCGAGCAGTACTTC. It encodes CASSQFKKKGEQYF.

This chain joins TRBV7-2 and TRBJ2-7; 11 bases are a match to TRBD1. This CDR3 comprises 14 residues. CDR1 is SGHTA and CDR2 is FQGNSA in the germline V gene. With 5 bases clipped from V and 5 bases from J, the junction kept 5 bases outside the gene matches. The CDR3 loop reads CASSLRTGGHEQYF. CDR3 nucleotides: TGTGCCAGCAGCCTTCGGACAGGGGGCCACGAGCAGTACTTC. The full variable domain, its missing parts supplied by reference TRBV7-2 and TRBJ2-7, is GAGVSQSPSNKVTEKGKDVELRCDPISGHTALYWYRQSLGQGLEFLIYFQGNSAPDKSGLPSDRFSAERTGGSVSTLTIQRTQQEDSAVYLCASSLRTGGHEQYFGPGTRLTVT.

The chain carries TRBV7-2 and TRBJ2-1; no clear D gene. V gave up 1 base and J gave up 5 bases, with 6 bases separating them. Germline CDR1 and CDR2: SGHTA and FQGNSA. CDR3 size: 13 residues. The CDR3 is CASSLGVNNEQFF. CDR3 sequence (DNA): TGTGCCAGCAGCTTAGGGGTCAACAATGAGCAGTTCTTC.

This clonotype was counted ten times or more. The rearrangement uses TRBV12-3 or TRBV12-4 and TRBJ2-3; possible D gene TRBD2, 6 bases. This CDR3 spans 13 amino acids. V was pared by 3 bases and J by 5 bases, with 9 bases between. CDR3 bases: TGTGCCAGCAGTTTGGGGGGACGAGATACGCAGTATTTT. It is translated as CASSLGGRDTQYF.

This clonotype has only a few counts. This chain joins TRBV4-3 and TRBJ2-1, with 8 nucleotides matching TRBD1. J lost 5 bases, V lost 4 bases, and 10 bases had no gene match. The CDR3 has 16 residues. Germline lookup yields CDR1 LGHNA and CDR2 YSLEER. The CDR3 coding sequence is TGCGCCAGCAGCCTCGCAGGGGGCGCCCGGAACAATGAGCAGTTCTTC. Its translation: CASSLAGGARNNEQFF.